This T cell receptor beta chain was sequenced in a study of CD8 T cells in ankylosing spondylitis. Study results and limitations: A TCR beta motif of roughly 8 highly homologous variants seemed to mark ankylosing spondylitis blood.

Germline V gene sequence: CDR1 SGHRS, CDR2 YFSETQ. This CDR3 contains 15 residues. V shed 4 bases and J shed 8 bases, with 19 bases lying between them. A word on this clonotype: What it binds is unknown.

The authors made TCR beta libraries by quantitative 5'-RACE with molecular barcodes. TCRdb used MiXCR to reprocess the 5' RACE reads, holding one entry per CDR3 protein. The data show roughly 450,000 distinct CDR3 sequences, 25% to 30% seen once. The rearrangement joins TRBV5-1 to TRBJ2-1; the D gene is possibly TRBD2 (6 bases). The source is a male donor with ankylosing spondylitis. Sequencing input: blood, either unsorted or a sorted T cell fraction (not recorded which). CDR3 sequence: CASSGGTGGLDEQFF. The CDR3 DNA reads as TGCGCCAGCAGCGGGGGGACCGGAGGGTTGGATGAGCAGTTCTTC.